The next 12 T cell receptor beta chains were all read from a single sample in a study of T-cell memory formation after mild COVID-19. TCRdb analysed the 5' RACE reads with MiXCR anew, one entry per CDR3 protein. This table holds about 470,000 distinct CDR3 sequences, 15% to 20% found once. The material sequenced was PBMCs or a T cell subset sorted from them (not recorded which). The receptor set was obtained from an adult woman who had mild COVID-19 (a few samples of this study predate the infection). Cell type and time point are not known.

This clonotype was recorded a few times. V is TRBV30 and J is TRBJ1-1; 7 bases are shared with TRBD1. Germline values: CDR1 GTSNPN, CDR2 SVGIG (reference sequence). The CDR3 totals 13 residues. Losses at the gene ends were 1 base for V and 4 bases for J; bases not matched to a gene: 3. CDR3 DNA: TGTGCCTGGAGTGGACAGGGAGGCACTGAAGCTTTCTTT. It specifies CAWSGQGGTEAFF.

This chain joins TRBV10-3 and TRBJ2-6, with D unresolved. V dropped 2 bases and J dropped 6 bases, with 11 bases sitting between them. CDR1 is ENHRY and CDR2 is SYGVKD in the germline V gene. The length of the CDR3 is 15 residues. This chain's CDR3 is CAISEAALSANVLTF. The CDR3 coding sequence is TGTGCCATCAGTGAGGCAGCGCTTTCGGCCAACGTCCTGACTTTC.

This clonotype was recorded a few times. The rearrangement uses TRBV7-9 and TRBJ2-7; 10 nucleotides line up with TRBD2. V lost 2 bases and J lost 0; bases outside the gene matches: 4. The V gene's germline CDR1 is SEHNR and CDR2 FQNEAQ (reference sequence). This CDR3 spans 16 amino acids. DNA of the CDR3: TGTGCCAGCAGCTTATCCCTAGCGGGGGACTCCTACGAGCAGTACTTC. Its protein is CASSLSLAGDSYEQYF.

The rearrangement uses TRBV6-5 and TRBJ1-3, with 7 positions matching TRBD1. The CDR3 totals 18 residues. J lost 0 bases, V lost 4 bases, and 12 bases had no gene match. Germline CDR1 reads MNHEY; CDR2 reads SVGAGI. The CDR3 reads CASSSRSPQGNSGNTIYF. The DNA of the CDR3 is TGTGCCAGCAGTTCCCGGTCCCCACAGGGGAACTCTGGAAACACCATATATTTT.

This clonotype was recorded at least ten times. This sequence joins TRBV4-3 and TRBJ2-7; a possible D gene is TRBD2 (5 bases). Germline values: CDR1 LGHNA, CDR2 YSLEER. V shed 4 bases and J shed 2 bases, with 15 bases lying between them. CDR3 length equals 15 residues. The DNA of the CDR3 is TGCGCCAGCAGCCCCCGGCGAGCGGCAACCTACGAGCAGTACTTC. It specifies CASSPRRAATYEQYF.

This clonotype was seen more than once but under ten times. The chain recombines TRBV6-6 with TRBJ2-5; D unclear. The CDR3 is 14 residues long. V was clipped by 7 bases and J by 9 bases, with 21 bases between them. The germline V gene encodes CDR1 MNHNY and CDR2 SVGAGI (reference sequence). CDR3 region: CASNPATSNRAQYF. The CDR3 nucleotides are TGTGCCAGCAACCCGGCCACCTCCAATCGGGCCCAGTACTTC.

This clonotype was seen more than once but under ten times. The rearrangement links TRBV5-1 to TRBJ2-3; D unresolved. In germline, CDR1 is SGHRS, CDR2 YFSETQ. The V end lost 4 bases, the J end lost 0 bases, and 12 bases lay between the germline ends. This CDR3 region has 15 residues. The CDR3 spells CASSPPRASTDTQYF. CDR3 nucleotide sequence: TGCGCCAGCAGCCCCCCCCGAGCTAGCACAGATACGCAGTATTTT.

This clonotype was detected ten times or more. The V call is TRBV12-3 or TRBV12-4, the J call TRBJ1-2; a possible D gene is TRBD1 (5 bases). V was shortened by 6 bases and J by 4 bases, with 12 bases between the two germline ends. CDR3 length equals 13 residues. Here the CDR3 DNA reads TGTGCCAGCAGCTCGTCCGGGGGCTATGGCTACACCTTC. Encoded protein: CASSSSGGYGYTF.

This clonotype has a handful of counts. The chain links TRBV6-1 to TRBJ2-3, with D perhaps matching TRBD1 (6 bases). Germline CDR1 reads MNHNS; CDR2 reads SASEGT. The CDR3 has 14 amino acids. V shed 3 bases and J shed 8 bases, with 15 bases lying between them. DNA for the CDR3: TGTGCCAGCAGTGACTTGGACAGTACCTCTACGCAGTATTTT. Translating gives CASSDLDSTSTQYF.

The V and J genes are TRBV24-1 and TRBJ2-1, with 8 bases fitting TRBD1. Trimming at V came to 1 base and at J to 1 base, leaving 5 bases not matched to a gene. Germline CDR1 is KGHDR and CDR2 is SFDVKD. The CDR3 covers 17 residues. CDR3 loop: CATSDFRQGRSYNEQFF. The CDR3 coding sequence is TGTGCCACCAGTGATTTTCGACAGGGGAGATCCTACAATGAGCAGTTCTTC.

The chain recombines TRBV12-3 or TRBV12-4 with TRBJ1-2; 7 nucleotides match TRBD1. The CDR3 runs to 12 residues. V lost 5 bases, J lost 7 bases, and 4 bases stayed unmatched. The DNA for the CDR3 is TGTGCCAGCAGTGCTCAGGGGGGTGGCTACACCTTC. It yields the protein CASSAQGGGYTF.

This clonotype was seen only a few times. The rearrangement joins TRBV6-1 to TRBJ2-7, with 7 bases aligning to TRBD1. With 2 bases clipped from V and 2 bases from J, the junction kept 12 bases outside the gene matches. Germline values: CDR1 MNHNS, CDR2 SASEGT. The CDR3 runs 17 residues. The CDR3 sequence is CASSEKLRTQGAYEQYF. The CDR3 nucleotides read TGTGCCAGCAGTGAAAAATTACGGACTCAGGGGGCCTACGAGCAGTACTTC.